This is a list of T cell receptor beta chains from one sample in a study of blood T cells in healthy people across ages. MiXCR was run by TCRdb on the 5' RACE reads, yielding one entry per CDR3 protein. The sample lists over 950,000 distinct CDR3 sequences, around 54% seen once, with about a fifth in the top ten. The material sequenced was blood. The receptors were sampled from a woman aged 55 to 70 in good health. CDR3s include the opening cysteine and the closing phenylalanine or tryptophan. D genes are given only for firm matches. For some rows the clone size is stated as once, few or many, or as a class when expanded; others skip it.

TRBJ1-2	-	few	TRBV4-3	TGCGCCAGCAGCCTTAGACCCAGGGGAAACTATGGCTACACCTTC	CASSLRPRGNYGYTF
TRBJ2-1	-	few	TRBV20-1	TGCAGTGCTAGAGATTTTAGTAGGAGCGTCGCCTACAATGAGCAGTTCTTC	CSARDFSRSVAYNEQFF
TRBJ1-4	TRBD1	-	TRBV3-1	TGTGCCAGCAGCCGAACAGGGGTGAGTGGAGAAAAACTGTTTTTT	CASSRTGVSGEKLFF
TRBJ2-2	TRBD2	-	TRBV10-2	TGCGCCAGCACTAGCGGAACTGGGGAGCTGTTTTTT	CASTSGTGELFF
TRBJ2-3	TRBD1	-	TRBV5-6	TGTGCCAGCAGCTTGGTAACCGGACAGGGCCCAGATACGCGGTATTTT	CASSLVTGQGPDTRYF
TRBJ1-2	TRBD1	few	TRBV6-2/TRBV6-3	TGTGCCAGCAGTCACGCCGGGACAGGGGGCTATGGCTACACCTTC	CASSHAGTGGYGYTF
TRBJ2-5	-	-	TRBV7-9	TGTGCCAGCGGCGGTTGGACCCAGTACTTC	CASGGWTQYF
TRBJ2-1	-	-	TRBV6-5	TGTGCCAGCAGTTACGCCCCCGGTGAGCAGTTCTTC	CASSYAPGEQFF
TRBJ2-3	-	few	TRBV27	TGTGCCAGCACCCCCTGGGCGGGAATATCTAGCACAGATACGCAGTATTTT	CASTPWAGISSTDTQYF
TRBJ2-1	TRBD2	-	TRBV12-3/TRBV12-4	TGTGCCAGCAGTCCCCTCGTAGCGGGAGGGACACTATCCTACAATGAGCAGTTCTTC	CASSPLVAGGTLSYNEQFF
TRBJ2-3	TRBD1	few	TRBV27	TGTGCCAGCAGTCCCCTAGGGGGCGCGTTGCCAGATACGCAGTATTTT	CASSPLGGALPDTQYF
TRBJ2-1	-	few	TRBV7-2	TGTGCCAGCAGCTTGAACTTAGTAGCTGAGCAGTTCTTC	CASSLNLVAEQFF
TRBJ1-2	-	-	TRBV4-3	TGCGCCAGCAGCCAAACACGGATCCCTTACAGCTACAACAACTATGGCTACACCTTC	CASSQTRIPYSYNNYGYTF
TRBJ1-2	-	-	TRBV29-1	TGCAGCGTTGCTCCCCTGGACTGGGCGGACTATGGCTACACCTTC	CSVAPLDWADYGYTF
TRBJ2-3	TRBD1	few	TRBV25-1	TGTGCCTCAGACAGGGGTCCCTGGAGTACGCAGTATTTT	CASDRGPWSTQYF
TRBJ1-1	-	-	TRBV12-3/TRBV12-4	TGTGCCAGCAGTTTACGCGGGATGAACACTGAAGCTTTCTTT	CASSLRGMNTEAFF
TRBJ2-7	TRBD1	-	TRBV20-1	TGCAGTACCGGGACAGGGGGCGAGCAGTACTTC	CSTGTGGEQYF
TRBJ2-5	-	few	TRBV28	TGTGCCAGCAGTTTATATCTGGGGACCCAAGAGACCCAGTACTTC	CASSLYLGTQETQYF
TRBJ2-4	-	-	TRBV28	TGTGCCAGCAGTCTCAGGGAAACCCTAGCCAAAAACATTCAGTACTTC	CASSLRETLAKNIQYF
TRBJ2-5	-	-	TRBV7-9	TGTGCCAGCAGCTTAGCGGGGAGTCAGAAAGAGACCCAGTACTTC	CASSLAGSQKETQYF
TRBJ2-1	TRBD1	-	TRBV12-5	TGTGCTAGTGGTTTGGTCGGACAGGGGTACTACAATGAGCAGTTCTTC	CASGLVGQGYYNEQFF
TRBJ2-7	TRBD1	-	TRBV28	TGTGCCAGCAGGCCGACAGGGGACGAGCAGTACTTC	CASRPTGDEQYF
TRBJ1-1	-	-	TRBV4-2	TGTGCCAGCAGCCAAGAAGCTCAGGCCTTGAACACTGAAGCTTTCTTT	CASSQEAQALNTEAFF
TRBJ2-3	-	-	TRBV3-1	TGTGCCAGCAGCCAAACAGAGGCAGATACGCAGTATTTT	CASSQTEADTQYF
TRBJ2-5	-	-	TRBV11-2	TGTGCCAGCAGCCTCTTTGCTGAGACCCAGTACTTC	CASSLFAETQYF
TRBJ2-3	-	few	TRBV4-1	TGCGCCAGCAGCCAAGAGGCCATGCCCATGGATACGCAGTATTTT	CASSQEAMPMDTQYF
TRBJ2-5	-	-	TRBV2	TGTGCCGGCAGAACGGGGATCGCTGAGCAGTACTTC	CAGRTGIAEQYF
TRBJ1-5	-	once	TRBV28	TGTGCCAGCGACAAGAGCAATCAGCCCCAGCATTTT	CASDKSNQPQHF
TRBJ2-7	-	-	TRBV20-1	TGCAGTGCCAAACTTATTGGGTCACCCTACGAGCAGTACTTC	CSAKLIGSPYEQYF
TRBJ2-1	-	-	TRBV7-6	TGTGCCAGCAGCTTCCCGTTACATGAGCAGTTCTTC	CASSFPLHEQFF
TRBJ2-7	-	few	TRBV3-1	TGTGCCAGCAGCCAGGGGGGAAAGACCCACGAGCAGTACTTC	CASSQGGKTHEQYF
TRBJ2-5	-	-	TRBV15	TGTGCCACCAGCAGAGAAGGGGGAGCAGAGACCCAGTACTTC	CATSREGGAETQYF
TRBJ2-7	-	-	TRBV7-8	TGTGCCAGCAGCTTCGCAGGGGATTCGTTCTACGAGCAGTACTTC	CASSFAGDSFYEQYF
TRBJ2-7	-	-	TRBV28	TGTGCCAGCAGTTTATGGCGAGACAATAACTACGAGCAGTACTTC	CASSLWRDNNYEQYF
TRBJ2-1	-	once	TRBV4-2	TGTGCCAGCAGCCCAGAACTTAGACCCAATGAGCAGTTCTTC	CASSPELRPNEQFF
TRBJ2-5	TRBD2	-	TRBV7-2	TGTGCCAGCACAAGAGCGGGAGGTTTCCAAGAGACCCAGTACTTC	CASTRAGGFQETQYF
TRBJ2-7	-	-	TRBV4-1	TGCGCCAGCAGCCGAGCCCAGTTAGGAGGGACCCTCTACGAGCAGTACTTC	CASSRAQLGGTLYEQYF
TRBJ1-4	TRBD1	-	TRBV9	TGTGCCAGCAGCGAGAAGACAGGGCTTAATGAAAAACTGTTTTTT	CASSEKTGLNEKLFF
TRBJ2-1	-	few	TRBV7-9	TGTGCCAGCAGCTTAGGGCAGGTTCCCTACAATGAGCAGTTCTTC	CASSLGQVPYNEQFF
TRBJ2-5	-	few	TRBV25-1	TGTGCCAGCAGTGAACCGCCCTCGACTGGGAAAGAGACCCAGTACTTC	CASSEPPSTGKETQYF
TRBJ2-7	-	-	TRBV7-2	TGTGCCAGCAGCAGTCAGGGGAGTTTCGAGCAGTACTTC	CASSSQGSFEQYF
TRBJ2-7	-	-	TRBV7-9	TGTGCCAGCAGCTCACATGGGGGGTTGGGGACCTACGAGCAGTACTTC	CASSSHGGLGTYEQYF
TRBJ1-3	-	-	TRBV12-3/TRBV12-4	TGTGCCAGCAGCACCTGGATGAGGATTTCTGGAAACACCATATATTTT	CASSTWMRISGNTIYF
TRBJ2-1	-	-	TRBV12-3/TRBV12-4	TGTGCCAGCAGTTTTGTAGGACCCCGAAACAATGAGCAGTTCTTC	CASSFVGPRNNEQFF
TRBJ2-1	-	-	TRBV6-2/TRBV6-3	TGTGCCAGCAGTTCTGGGGCCAAATCTGGCTCCTACAATGAGCAGTTCTTC	CASSSGAKSGSYNEQFF
TRBJ2-7	TRBD1	-	TRBV5-1	TGCGCCAGCAGCGGACAGGGGGAGTACGAGCAGTACTTC	CASSGQGEYEQYF
TRBJ2-7	TRBD1	-	TRBV4-1	TGCGCCAGCAGCCAGGATACGGGACAGGCCTACGAGCAGTACTTC	CASSQDTGQAYEQYF
TRBJ2-5	TRBD2	once	TRBV4-2	TGTGCCAGCAGCCCCGAGGGGCTAGCGGGGCTAGCGCCGTACTTC	CASSPEGLAGLAPYF
TRBJ1-2	-	-	TRBV6-5	TGTGCCAGCAGACGGGGCGCGGGTGGCTACACCTTC	CASRRGAGGYTF
TRBJ2-3	-	few	TRBV15	TGTGCCACCAGCAGCCTTCTCCCCTCCCAAGATACGCAGTATTTT	CATSSLLPSQDTQYF
TRBJ1-6	-	few	TRBV7-9	TGTGCCAGCAGCTTAGGGCTTCGGGGTTCACCCCTCCACTTT	CASSLGLRGSPLHF
TRBJ1-6	-	-	TRBV6-5	TGTGCCAGCAGTCCGAGGAAGGGCCGAAATTCACCCCTCCACTTT	CASSPRKGRNSPLHF
TRBJ2-7	TRBD2	-	TRBV4-2	TGTGCCAGCAGCCAAGACGTGGCTAGCGGATATTACGAGCAGTACTTC	CASSQDVASGYYEQYF
TRBJ1-6	-	-	TRBV10-3	TGTGCCATCAGGGGGGAGGGGCGAGGATCACCCCTCCACTTT	CAIRGEGRGSPLHF
TRBJ2-7	TRBD2	few	TRBV29-1	TGCAGCGCCGGGGGGGCTAGCGGCTACGAGCAGTACTTC	CSAGGASGYEQYF
TRBJ2-7	TRBD2	few	TRBV9	TGTGCCAGCAGCGTAGGAGCGGGGACCCCCTACGAGCAGTACTTC	CASSVGAGTPYEQYF
TRBJ1-5	-	few	TRBV28	TGTGCCAGCAGTGAACAGGGAGGATGGAATCAGCCCCAGCATTTT	CASSEQGGWNQPQHF
TRBJ1-4	-	-	TRBV20-1	TGCAGTGCCCCGGCGGTGGGAGAAAAACTGTTTTTT	CSAPAVGEKLFF
TRBJ2-1	-	-	TRBV12-3/TRBV12-4	TGTACCAGCAGTCTCCTGCAGCTTAAACAGTTCTTC	CTSSLLQLKQFF
TRBJ2-1	TRBD1	-	TRBV5-1	TGCGCCAGCAGCTACCGGGACAGGGTGTCGTACAATGAGCAGTTCTTC	CASSYRDRVSYNEQFF